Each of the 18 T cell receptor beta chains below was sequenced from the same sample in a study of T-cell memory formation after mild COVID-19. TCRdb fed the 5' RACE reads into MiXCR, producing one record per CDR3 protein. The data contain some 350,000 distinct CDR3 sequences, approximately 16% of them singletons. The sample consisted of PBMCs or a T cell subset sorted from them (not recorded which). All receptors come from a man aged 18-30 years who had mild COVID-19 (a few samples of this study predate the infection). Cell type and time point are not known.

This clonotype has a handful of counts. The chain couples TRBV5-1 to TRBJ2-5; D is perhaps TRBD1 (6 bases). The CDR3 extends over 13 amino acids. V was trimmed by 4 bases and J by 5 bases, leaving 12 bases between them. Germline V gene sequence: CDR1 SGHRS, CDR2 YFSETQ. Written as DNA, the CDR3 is TGCGCCAGCAGCCCGGGGACAAAGGAGACCCAGTACTTC. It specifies CASSPGTKETQYF.

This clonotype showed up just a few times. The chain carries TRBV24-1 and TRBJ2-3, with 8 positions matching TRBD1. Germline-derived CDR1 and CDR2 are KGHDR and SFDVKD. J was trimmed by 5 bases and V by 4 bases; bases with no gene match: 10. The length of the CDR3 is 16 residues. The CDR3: CATSESRTGRGDTQYF. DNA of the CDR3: TGTGCCACCAGTGAATCCCGGACAGGGAGAGGAGATACGCAGTATTTT.

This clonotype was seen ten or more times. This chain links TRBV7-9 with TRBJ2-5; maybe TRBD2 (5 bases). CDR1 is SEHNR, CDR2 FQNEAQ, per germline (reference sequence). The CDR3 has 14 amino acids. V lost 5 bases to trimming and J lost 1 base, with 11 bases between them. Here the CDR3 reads CASSRRETQETQYF. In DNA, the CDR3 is TGTGCCAGCAGCCGTCGGGAAACCCAAGAGACCCAGTACTTC.

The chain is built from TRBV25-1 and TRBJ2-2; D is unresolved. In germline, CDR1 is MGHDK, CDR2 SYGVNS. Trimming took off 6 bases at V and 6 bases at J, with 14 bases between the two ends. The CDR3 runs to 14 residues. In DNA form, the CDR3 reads TGTGCCAGCAGCTCAGAGAGGCTATCCGGGGAGCTGTTTTTT. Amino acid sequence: CASSSERLSGELFF.

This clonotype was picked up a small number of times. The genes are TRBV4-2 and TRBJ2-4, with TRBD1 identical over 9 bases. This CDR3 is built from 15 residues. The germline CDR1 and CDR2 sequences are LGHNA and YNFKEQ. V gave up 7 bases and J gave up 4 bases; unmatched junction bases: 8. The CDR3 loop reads CASNLAGTGKNIQYF. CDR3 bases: TGTGCCAGCAACCTAGCCGGGACAGGGAAAAACATTCAGTACTTC.

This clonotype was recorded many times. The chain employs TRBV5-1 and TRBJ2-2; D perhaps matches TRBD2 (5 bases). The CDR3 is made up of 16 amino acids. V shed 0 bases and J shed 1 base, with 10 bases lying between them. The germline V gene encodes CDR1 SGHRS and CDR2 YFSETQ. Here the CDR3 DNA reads TGCGCCAGCAGCTTGGAGGCCGGGGTGAACACCGGGGAGCTGTTTTTT. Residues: CASSLEAGVNTGELFF. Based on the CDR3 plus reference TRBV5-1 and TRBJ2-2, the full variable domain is KAGVTQTPRYLIKTRGQQVTLSCSPISGHRSVSWYQQTPGQGLQFLFEYFSETQRNKGNFPGRFSGRQFSNSRSEMNVSTLELGDSALYLCASSLEAGVNTGELFFGEGSRLTVL.

The CDR3 coding sequence is TGTGCCAGCTCACCAACCCTTTACAATGAGCAGTTCTTC. Protein sequence: CASSPTLYNEQFF. The chain has TRBV18 and TRBJ2-1; D is unclear. The CDR3 runs to 13 residues. Germline V gene data show CDR1 as KGHSH and CDR2 as LQKENI. The V gene lost 2 bases and the J gene lost 4 bases, with 6 bases spanning the gap.

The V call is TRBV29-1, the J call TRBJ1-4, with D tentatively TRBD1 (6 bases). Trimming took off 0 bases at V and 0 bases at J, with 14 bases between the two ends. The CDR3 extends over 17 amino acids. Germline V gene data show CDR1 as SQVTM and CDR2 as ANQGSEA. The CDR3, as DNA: TGCAGCGTTGAAGATCTGCAGGGGACCGCAACTAATGAAAAACTGTTTTTT. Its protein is CSVEDLQGTATNEKLFF.

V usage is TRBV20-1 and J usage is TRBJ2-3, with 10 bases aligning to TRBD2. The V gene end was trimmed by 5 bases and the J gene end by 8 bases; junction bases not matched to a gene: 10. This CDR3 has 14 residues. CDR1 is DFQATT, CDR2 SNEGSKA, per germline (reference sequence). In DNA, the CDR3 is TGCAGTGCTCCGCGTAGCGGGGGGAGGCGTACGCAGTATTTT. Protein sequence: CSAPRSGGRRTQYF.

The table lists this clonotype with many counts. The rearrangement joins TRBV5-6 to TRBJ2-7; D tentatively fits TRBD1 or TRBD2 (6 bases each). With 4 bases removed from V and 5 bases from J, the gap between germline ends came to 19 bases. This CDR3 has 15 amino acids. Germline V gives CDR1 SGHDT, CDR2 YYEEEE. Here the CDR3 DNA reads TGTGCCAGCAGCGGAGGGACAAGGAAGCGCGACGAGCAGTACTTC. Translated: CASSGGTRKRDEQYF.

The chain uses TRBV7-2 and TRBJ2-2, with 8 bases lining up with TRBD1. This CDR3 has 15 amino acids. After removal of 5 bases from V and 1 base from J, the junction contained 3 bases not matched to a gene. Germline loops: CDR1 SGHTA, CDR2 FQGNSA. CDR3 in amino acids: CASSRQGWNTGELFF. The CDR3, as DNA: TGTGCCAGCAGCAGACAGGGGTGGAACACCGGGGAGCTGTTTTTT.

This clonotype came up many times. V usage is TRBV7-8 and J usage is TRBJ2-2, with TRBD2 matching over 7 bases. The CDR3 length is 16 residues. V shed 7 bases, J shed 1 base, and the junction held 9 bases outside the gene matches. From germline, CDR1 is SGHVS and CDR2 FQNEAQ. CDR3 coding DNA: TGTGCCAGCATCCACAAGCGGGGAGTGAACACCGGGGAGCTGTTTTTT. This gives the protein CASIHKRGVNTGELFF.

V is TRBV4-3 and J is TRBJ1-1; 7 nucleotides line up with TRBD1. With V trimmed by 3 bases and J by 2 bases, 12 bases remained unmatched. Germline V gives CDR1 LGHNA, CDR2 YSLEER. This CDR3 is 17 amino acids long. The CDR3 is CASSHENSGTENTEAFF. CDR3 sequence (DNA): TGCGCCAGCAGCCATGAAAATTCCGGGACAGAAAACACTGAAGCTTTCTTT.

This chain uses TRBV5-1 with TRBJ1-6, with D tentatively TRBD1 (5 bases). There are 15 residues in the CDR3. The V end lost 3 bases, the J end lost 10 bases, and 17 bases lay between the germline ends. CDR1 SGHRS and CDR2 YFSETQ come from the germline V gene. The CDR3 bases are TGCGCCAGCAGCTGGGAGGGGCTACGGGCCTCACCCCTCCACTTT. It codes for CASSWEGLRASPLHF.

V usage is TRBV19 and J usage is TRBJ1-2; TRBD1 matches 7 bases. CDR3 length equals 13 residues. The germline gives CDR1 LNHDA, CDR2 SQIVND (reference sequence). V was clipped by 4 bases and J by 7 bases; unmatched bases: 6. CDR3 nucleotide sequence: TGTGCCAGTAGTACCCCGACAGGGTCTGGCTACACCTTC. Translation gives CASSTPTGSGYTF.

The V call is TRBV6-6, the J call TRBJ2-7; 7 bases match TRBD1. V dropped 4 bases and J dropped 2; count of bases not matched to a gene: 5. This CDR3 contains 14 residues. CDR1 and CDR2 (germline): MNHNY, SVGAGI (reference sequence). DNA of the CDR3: TGTGCCAGCAGTTTCTCGACAGGGACCTACGAGCAGTACGTC. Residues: CASSFSTGTYEQYV.

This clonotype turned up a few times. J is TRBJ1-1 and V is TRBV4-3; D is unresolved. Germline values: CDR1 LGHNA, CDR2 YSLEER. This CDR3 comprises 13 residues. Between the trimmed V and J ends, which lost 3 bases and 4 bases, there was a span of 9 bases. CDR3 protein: CASSQRLGTEAFF. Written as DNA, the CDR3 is TGCGCCAGCAGCCAGAGACTTGGCACTGAAGCTTTCTTT.

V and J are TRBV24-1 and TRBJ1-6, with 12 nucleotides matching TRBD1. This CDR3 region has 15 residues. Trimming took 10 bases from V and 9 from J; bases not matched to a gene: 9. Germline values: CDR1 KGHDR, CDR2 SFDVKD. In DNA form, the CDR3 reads TGTGCCACAAGCCGGGACAGGGGGCGCCGTTCACCCCTCCACTTT. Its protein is CATSRDRGRRSPLHF.